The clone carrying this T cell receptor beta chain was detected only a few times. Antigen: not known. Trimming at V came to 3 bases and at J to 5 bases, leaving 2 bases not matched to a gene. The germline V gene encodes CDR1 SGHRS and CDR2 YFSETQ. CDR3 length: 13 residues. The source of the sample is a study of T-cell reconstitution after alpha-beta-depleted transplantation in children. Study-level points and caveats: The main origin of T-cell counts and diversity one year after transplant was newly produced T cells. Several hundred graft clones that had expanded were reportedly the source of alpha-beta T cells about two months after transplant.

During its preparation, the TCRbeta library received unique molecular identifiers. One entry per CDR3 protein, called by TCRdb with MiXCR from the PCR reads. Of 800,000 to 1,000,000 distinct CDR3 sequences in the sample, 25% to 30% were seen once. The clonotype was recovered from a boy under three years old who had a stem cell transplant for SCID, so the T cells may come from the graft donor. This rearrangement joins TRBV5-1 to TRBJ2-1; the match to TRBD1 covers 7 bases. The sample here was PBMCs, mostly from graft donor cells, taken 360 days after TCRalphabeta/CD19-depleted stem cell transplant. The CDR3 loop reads CASSWGTDNEQFF. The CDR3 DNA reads TGCGCCAGCAGCTGGGGGACAGACAATGAGCAGTTCTTC.